What follows is one T cell receptor (beta chain) and its context. These data come from a study of cytomegalovirus exposure and HLA in healthy donors. The PCR had 60 Vbeta and 13 Jbeta primers. The assay was immunoSEQ multiplex PCR, and TCRdb's table has in-frame clones only and misses some. The table shows roughly 150,000 clones, with roughly four fifths occurring only once. Germline CDR1 reads MDHEN; CDR2 reads SYDVKM. Trimming at V came to 7 bases and at J to 5 bases, leaving 5 bases not matched to a gene. The CDR3 is 12 residues long. The specimen was PBMCs. The receptor's source is a middle-aged man in good health and CMV-seropositive. V is TRBV28 and J is TRBJ2-7; the match to TRBD1 covers 7 bases. Here the CDR3 reads CASTTGSHEQYF. CDR3 DNA: TGTGCCAGCACGACAGGGTCCCACGAGCAGTACTTC.